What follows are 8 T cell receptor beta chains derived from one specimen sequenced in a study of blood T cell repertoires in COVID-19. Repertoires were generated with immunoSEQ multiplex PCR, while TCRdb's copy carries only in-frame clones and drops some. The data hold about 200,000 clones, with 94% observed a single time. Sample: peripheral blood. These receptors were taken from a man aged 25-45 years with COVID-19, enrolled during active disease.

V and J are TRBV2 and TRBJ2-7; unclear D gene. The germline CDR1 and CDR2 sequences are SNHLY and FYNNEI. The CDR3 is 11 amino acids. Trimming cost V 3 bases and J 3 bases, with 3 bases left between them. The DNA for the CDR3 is TGTGCCAGCAGTGACAACTACGAGCAGTACTTC. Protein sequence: CASSDNYEQYF.

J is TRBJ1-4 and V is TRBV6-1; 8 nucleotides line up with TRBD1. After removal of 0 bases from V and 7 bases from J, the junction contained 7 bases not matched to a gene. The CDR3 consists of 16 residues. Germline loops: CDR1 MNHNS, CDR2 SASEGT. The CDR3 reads CASSEAVTGGFEKLFF. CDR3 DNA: TGTGCCAGCAGTGAAGCGGTAACAGGGGGATTTGAAAAACTGTTTTTT.

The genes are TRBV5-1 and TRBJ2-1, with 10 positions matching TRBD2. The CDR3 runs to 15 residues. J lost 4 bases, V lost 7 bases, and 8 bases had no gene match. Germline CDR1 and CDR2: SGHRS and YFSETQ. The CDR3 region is CASSMLAGEYNEQFF. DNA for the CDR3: TGCGCCAGCTCGATGCTAGCGGGGGAGTACAATGAGCAGTTCTTC.

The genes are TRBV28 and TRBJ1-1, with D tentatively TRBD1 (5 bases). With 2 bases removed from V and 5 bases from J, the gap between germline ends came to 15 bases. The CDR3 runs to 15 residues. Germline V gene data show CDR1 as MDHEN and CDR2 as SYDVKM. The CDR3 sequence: CASSLVGREGTEAFF. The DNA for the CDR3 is TGTGCCAGCAGTTTAGTTGGCAGGGAGGGGACTGAAGCTTTCTTT.

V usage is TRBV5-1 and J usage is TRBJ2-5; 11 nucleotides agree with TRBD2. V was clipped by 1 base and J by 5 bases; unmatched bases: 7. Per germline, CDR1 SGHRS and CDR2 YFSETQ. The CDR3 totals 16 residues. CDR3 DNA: TGCGCCAGCAGCTTGCAGCTAGCGGGGGGAGAGGAGACCCAGTACTTC. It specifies CASSLQLAGGEETQYF. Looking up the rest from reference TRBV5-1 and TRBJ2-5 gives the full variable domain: KAGVTQTPRYLIKTRGQQVTLSCSPISGHRSVSWYQQTPGQGLQFLFEYFSETQRNKGNFPGRFSGRQFSNSRSEMNVSTLELGDSALYLCASSLQLAGGEETQYFGPGTRLLVL.

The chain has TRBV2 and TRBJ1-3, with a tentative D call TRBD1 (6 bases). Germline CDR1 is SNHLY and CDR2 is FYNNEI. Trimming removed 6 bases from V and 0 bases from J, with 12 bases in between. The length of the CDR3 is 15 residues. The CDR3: CASRTDSASGNTIYF. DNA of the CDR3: TGTGCCAGCAGAACGGACAGCGCCTCTGGAAACACCATATATTTT.

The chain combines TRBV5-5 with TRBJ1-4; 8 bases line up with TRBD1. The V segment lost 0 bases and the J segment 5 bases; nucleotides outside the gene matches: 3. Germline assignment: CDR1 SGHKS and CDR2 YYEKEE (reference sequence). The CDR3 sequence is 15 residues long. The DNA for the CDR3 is TGTGCCAGCAGCTTGGGGGACAGGAGGAATGAAAAACTGTTTTTT. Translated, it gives CASSLGDRRNEKLFF.

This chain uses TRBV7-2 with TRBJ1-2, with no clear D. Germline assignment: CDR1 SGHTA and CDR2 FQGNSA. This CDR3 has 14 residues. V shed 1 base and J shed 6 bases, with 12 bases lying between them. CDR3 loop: CASSLGPRSDGYTF. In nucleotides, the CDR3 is TGTGCCAGCAGCTTAGGTCCCAGGTCCGATGGCTACACCTTC.